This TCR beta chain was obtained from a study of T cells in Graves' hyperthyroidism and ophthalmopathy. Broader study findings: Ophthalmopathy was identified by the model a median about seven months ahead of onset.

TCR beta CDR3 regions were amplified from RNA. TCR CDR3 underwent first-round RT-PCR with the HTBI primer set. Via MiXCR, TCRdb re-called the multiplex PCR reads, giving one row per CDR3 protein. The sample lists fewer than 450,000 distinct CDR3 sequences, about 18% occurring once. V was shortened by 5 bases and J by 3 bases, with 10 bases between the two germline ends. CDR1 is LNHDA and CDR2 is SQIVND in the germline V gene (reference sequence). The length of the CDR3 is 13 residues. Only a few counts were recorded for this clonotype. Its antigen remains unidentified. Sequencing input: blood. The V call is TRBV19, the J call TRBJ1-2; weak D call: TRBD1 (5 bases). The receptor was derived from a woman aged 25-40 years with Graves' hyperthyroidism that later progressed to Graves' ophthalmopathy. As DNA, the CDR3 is TGTGCCAGTAGTTGGGACGGATACTATGGCTACACCTTC. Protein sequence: CASSWDGYYGYTF.